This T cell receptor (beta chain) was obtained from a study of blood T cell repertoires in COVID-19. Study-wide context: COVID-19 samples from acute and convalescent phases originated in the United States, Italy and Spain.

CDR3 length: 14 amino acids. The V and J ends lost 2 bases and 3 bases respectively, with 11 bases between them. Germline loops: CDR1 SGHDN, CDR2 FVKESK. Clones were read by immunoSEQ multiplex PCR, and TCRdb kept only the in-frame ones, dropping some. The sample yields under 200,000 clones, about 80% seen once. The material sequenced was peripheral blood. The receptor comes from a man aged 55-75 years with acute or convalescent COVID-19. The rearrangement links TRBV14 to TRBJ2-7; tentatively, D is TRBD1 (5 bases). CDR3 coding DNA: TGTGCCAGCAGCCAACGACAGTCAAACTACGAGCAGTACTTC. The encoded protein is CASSQRQSNYEQYF.